This TCR beta chain was recorded in a study of T cell responses to AZD1222 COVID-19 vaccine. Study-level background: Second doses at about 4 or about 12 weeks were pooled. General observations from the study: Spike-wide vaccine-associated CD4 TCRs dominated at 160-218 and 743-854. Baseline serostatus was positive in only a handful of AZD1222 recipients. Two AZD1222 administrations were followed by greater Spike-specific TCR breadth and depth.

The CDR3 is made up of 18 amino acids. V was cut by 2 bases and J by 3 bases, with 20 bases left in between. Here immunoSEQ multiplex PCR was the method, and the copy in TCRdb shows in-frame clones only, minus some. The sample gives about 100,000 clones, 87% of which show up once; 15% to 20% is in the top ten. This clone was detected only a few times. Its antigen is currently unknown. Sample: peripheral blood, taken on day 0 of AZD1222 vaccination. The receptor was isolated from an adult in good health. The gene calls are TRBV23-1 and TRBJ2-4; D is perhaps TRBD1 or TRBD2 (7 bases each). TRBV23-1 is an open reading frame whose function is uncertain. CDR3 region: CASSQSRRGGLDKNIQYF. In nucleotides, the CDR3 is TGCGCCAGCAGTCAAAGCCGCAGGGGGGGATTAGACAAAAACATTCAGTACTTC.